These 8 T cell receptor beta chains originate from one sample sequenced in a study of blood T cell repertoires in COVID-19. The repertoire was sequenced with immunoSEQ multiplex PCR; TCRdb's copy has only in-frame clones and lacks some. The sample holds about 210,000 clones, 84% seen once. The specimen was peripheral blood. All receptors derive from a man aged 45-65 years with active or convalescent COVID-19.

CDR3 DNA: TGTGCCAGCAGCCTGCAGGGGGCTGGACAATCTGAGCAGTTCTTC. Protein product: CASSLQGAGQSEQFF. V gene TRBV7-7 combines with J gene TRBJ2-1; 8 nucleotides line up with TRBD1. V shed 5 bases and J 9 bases; nucleotides not matched to a gene: 12. This CDR3 is 15 amino acids long. Germline lookup yields CDR1 SSHAT and CDR2 FNYEAQ (reference sequence).

J is TRBJ2-5 and V is TRBV19; possibly TRBD2 for D (6 bases). CDR3 length equals 13 residues. V was trimmed by 5 bases and J by 5 bases, leaving 12 bases between them. Germline CDR1 and CDR2: LNHDA and SQIVND (reference sequence). The CDR3 sequence: CASSWNGGETQYF. CDR3 sequence (DNA): TGTGCCAGTAGTTGGAATGGGGGGGAGACCCAGTACTTC.

CDR3 nucleotides: TGCGCCAGCAGCTTGGCCCCGCTTGGCGGAGGTGGACGTACTGAAGCTTTCTTT. As protein: CASSLAPLGGGGRTEAFF. The J gene is TRBJ1-1, the V gene TRBV5-1; no clear D. CDR1 is SGHRS and CDR2 is YFSETQ in the germline V gene. With 0 bases removed from V and 5 bases from J, the gap between germline ends came to 23 bases. The CDR3 length is 18 residues.

The chain uses TRBV19 and TRBJ1-1; tentatively, D is TRBD1 (6 bases). This CDR3 is built from 13 residues. Per germline, CDR1 LNHDA and CDR2 SQIVND (reference sequence). V was pared by 7 bases and J by 4 bases, with 13 bases between. CDR3 sequence: CASNSGEITEAFF. The CDR3 DNA sequence: TGTGCCAGTAATTCAGGGGAGATCACTGAAGCTTTCTTT.

This sequence joins TRBV7-9 and TRBJ2-7; TRBD1 agrees at 7 bases. This CDR3 region has 14 residues. CDR1 and CDR2 from the germline V gene are SEHNR and FQNEAQ (reference sequence). V gave up 4 bases and J gave up 2 bases; unmatched junction bases: 5. The CDR3 region has the DNA TGTGCCAGCAGCTCGTGGGACAGAACCTACGAGCAGTACGTC. This gives the protein CASSSWDRTYEQYV.

This clone was found a few times. The chain carries TRBV3-1 (or the pseudogene TRBV3-2) and TRBJ1-2; 7 nucleotides line up with TRBD1. J gave up 2 bases and V 4 bases, and 4 bases lay outside the gene matches. Looked up from germline, CDR1 is LGHDT and CDR2 is YNNKEL (reference sequence). This CDR3 is 14 amino acids long. CDR3 in DNA: TGTGCCAGCAGCCCAACGACAGGGAACTATGGCTACACCTTC. Protein: CASSPTTGNYGYTF.

The chain joins TRBV5-1 to TRBJ2-1; 10 positions match TRBD2. Germline CDR1 is SGHRS and CDR2 is YFSETQ. V lost 0 bases to trimming and J lost 9 bases; unmatched junction nucleotides: 9. This CDR3 region has 16 residues. Written as DNA, the CDR3 is TGCGCCAGCAGCTTGGTTGGCGCTAGCGGGAGTAGTGAGCAGTTCTTC. Amino acids: CASSLVGASGSSEQFF.

This rearrangement joins TRBV5-1 to TRBJ2-6; possible D gene TRBD1, 6 bases. CDR3 length: 18 amino acids. V lost 0 bases to trimming and J lost 3 bases, with 16 bases between them. Germline CDR1 is SGHRS and CDR2 is YFSETQ. CDR3: CASSLAKVTGGGANVLTF. The CDR3 bases are TGCGCCAGCAGCTTGGCCAAGGTGACAGGCGGTGGGGCCAACGTCCTGACTTTC.